These 17 T cell receptor beta chains came from one sample sequenced in a study of cytomegalovirus exposure and HLA in healthy donors. PCR amplification relied on 60 Vbeta primers (plus 13 Jbeta primers). Profiled with immunoSEQ multiplex PCR; TCRdb holds only in-frame clones, not every one. In the table there are 200,000 to 250,000 clones, about 80% of which are singletons. The material sequenced was PBMCs. Receptors were obtained from a girl aged 5-17 years in good health and CMV-seronegative.

The chain couples TRBV6-5 to TRBJ1-1; maybe TRBD1 (5 bases). CDR1 is MNHEY, CDR2 SVGAGI, per germline. The V and J ends lost 6 bases and 0 bases respectively, with 8 bases between them. This CDR3 comprises 13 residues. The CDR3 reads CASRRQMNTEAFF. DNA for the CDR3: TGTGCCAGCAGGAGACAGATGAACACTGAAGCTTTCTTT.

This clone has more than one count but fewer than ten. The chain recombines TRBV18 with TRBJ1-1, with 7 bases identical to TRBD1. Trimming took 0 bases from V and 4 from J; bases not matched to a gene: 5. The CDR3 runs 15 residues. Germline assignment: CDR1 KGHSH and CDR2 LQKENI. CDR3 in amino acids: CASSPPSRQGTEAFF. As DNA, the CDR3 is TGTGCCAGCTCACCACCGTCCCGACAGGGCACTGAAGCTTTCTTT.

CDR3 DNA: TGTGCCAGCTCATTGTCAGGGGGCGCCCGGAGGACTGAAGCTTTCTTT. This encodes CASSLSGGARRTEAFF. V and J are TRBV18 and TRBJ1-1; 8 nucleotides line up with TRBD1. CDR3 size: 16 residues. The junction had 13 bases not matched to a gene; V was cut back by 5 bases and J by 5 bases. Germline values: CDR1 KGHSH, CDR2 LQKENI.

The rearrangement joins TRBV10-2 to TRBJ2-5, with TRBD1 matching over 9 bases. In germline, CDR1 is WSHSY, CDR2 SAAADI. V was pared by 6 bases and J by 2 bases, with 1 base of the junction left unmatched. The CDR3 spans 13 residues. CDR3 sequence reads: CASRDRGQETQYF. CDR3 in DNA: TGCGCCAGCAGAGACAGGGGGCAAGAGACCCAGTACTTC.

The chain links TRBV11-1 to TRBJ2-1; a weak D match, TRBD1 (5 bases). CDR1 and CDR2 (germline): SGHAT, FQDESV (reference sequence). The V end was cut by 4 bases, the J end by 7 bases, with 14 bases between. This CDR3 contains 14 residues. The CDR3 region is CASSSQGFLNEQFF. CDR3 nucleotide sequence: TGTGCCAGCAGCTCTCAGGGTTTCCTAAATGAGCAGTTCTTC.

This clone appeared once. This chain links TRBV19 with TRBJ2-7, with a weak D call TRBD1 (5 bases). CDR1 and CDR2 from the germline V gene are LNHDA and SQIVND (reference sequence). The CDR3 totals 15 residues. The V end lost 8 bases, the J end lost 2 bases, and 19 bases lay between the germline ends. The CDR3 here is CASRLGPEGAYEQYF. The CDR3 region has the DNA TGTGCCAGTCGTTTGGGGCCCGAAGGTGCCTACGAGCAGTACTTC.

The genes are TRBV21-1 and TRBJ1-2; the table's D call, TRBD1, has no DNA check behind it. TRBV21-1 is listed as a pseudogene. The CDR3 loop spans 14 amino acids. The CDR3 coding sequence is TGTGCCAGCAGCAAGGTTACAGGGGCTTGTGGCTACACCTTC. Protein product: CASSKVTGACGYTF.

The chain joins TRBV9 to TRBJ2-5, with D perhaps TRBD1 (6 bases). V dropped 5 bases and J dropped 4 bases, with 12 bases sitting between them. The CDR3 has 13 residues. Per germline, CDR1 SGDLS and CDR2 YYNGEE. CDR3 sequence: CASRGVGGETQYF. DNA for the CDR3: TGTGCCAGCAGGGGTGTAGGGGGAGAGACCCAGTACTTC.

This clone has a single count. The chain is built from TRBV13 and TRBJ1-2; 8 positions match TRBD1. Trimming cost V 4 bases and J 6 bases; bases outside gene matches: 13. The CDR3 is 16 amino acids. Germline V lookup: CDR1 PRHDT, CDR2 FYEKMQ (reference sequence). CDR3 protein: CASSSGTGVARDGYTF. CDR3 in DNA: TGTGCCAGCAGCTCGGGGACAGGAGTCGCACGGGATGGCTACACCTTC.

This chain joins TRBV10-3 and TRBJ1-5, with 9 bases that match TRBD1. Per the germline V gene, CDR1 is ENHRY and CDR2 is SYGVKD. Unmatched junction bases numbered 4, after V lost 4 bases and J lost 6 bases. The CDR3 consists of 14 residues. The CDR3 bases are TGTGCCATCAGTGCCGGGACAGGGCGTCAGCCCCAGCATTTT. Its translation is CAISAGTGRQPQHF.

This chain connects TRBV28 to TRBJ2-3; 8 bases are shared with TRBD2. Germline-derived CDR1 and CDR2 are MDHEN and SYDVKM. Trimming took 3 bases from V and 4 from J; bases not matched to a gene: 6. The CDR3 has 15 residues. The CDR3 region is CASSFQRELPDTQYF. CDR3 nucleotide sequence: TGTGCCAGCAGTTTTCAGCGGGAGTTACCAGATACGCAGTATTTT.

The chain's CDR3 is CASSLVLAAGELFF. The CDR3 nucleotides are TGTGCCAGCAGCTTAGTTCTCGCAGCCGGGGAGCTGTTTTTT. The rearrangement links TRBV7-9 to TRBJ2-2; D not certain. CDR1 SEHNR and CDR2 FQNEAQ come from the germline V gene (reference sequence). V lost 1 base to trimming and J lost 6 bases, with 9 bases between them. The CDR3 length is 14 residues.

In its sample, this clone was seen once. The rearrangement links TRBV9 to TRBJ1-3; TRBD1 agrees at 7 bases. There are 15 residues in the CDR3. From germline, CDR1 is SGDLS and CDR2 YYNGEE. V was clipped by 4 bases and J by 2 bases; unmatched bases: 6. The CDR3 coding sequence is TGTGCCAGCAGCTCGGGTGGGACAGCTGGAAACACCATATATTTT. Amino acids: CASSSGGTAGNTIYF.

The V gene is TRBV7-9, the J gene TRBJ2-1, with TRBD2 matching over 11 bases. This CDR3 comprises 16 residues. CDR1 is SEHNR and CDR2 is FQNEAQ in the germline V gene (reference sequence). J lost 7 bases, V lost 3 bases, and 8 bases had no gene match. The CDR3 loop reads CASSLISGGGKNEQFF. The CDR3 DNA reads as TGTGCCAGCAGCTTGATTAGCGGGGGGGGGAAAAATGAGCAGTTCTTC.

The V gene is TRBV5-4, the J gene TRBJ2-1; weak D call: TRBD2 (6 bases). Trimming took off 4 bases at V and 0 bases at J, with 11 bases between the two ends. Per germline, CDR1 SGHNT and CDR2 YYREEE (reference sequence). This CDR3 has 15 residues. The CDR3 sequence: CASSPTRDSYNEQFF. The DNA for the CDR3 is TGTGCCAGCAGCCCGACTAGGGACTCCTACAATGAGCAGTTCTTC.

V is TRBV18 and J is TRBJ1-1; D not certain. Germline CDR1 and CDR2: KGHSH and LQKENI. The CDR3 loop spans 10 amino acids. V lost 6 bases to trimming and J lost 5 bases, with 4 bases between them. The CDR3 reads CASSGTEAFF. Here the CDR3 DNA reads TGTGCCAGCTCCGGGACTGAAGCTTTCTTT.

Points on this clone: The junction and the germline gene differ at one end; a read error may be behind it. The rearrangement joins TRBV7-9 to TRBJ1-1, with D unclear. The CDR3 runs to 15 residues. CDR1 is SEHNR, CDR2 FQNEAQ, per germline (reference sequence). CDR3 sequence (DNA): TGTTCCAGCAGCTTAGCCCGGGAGAAGGACGCTGAAGCTTTCTTT. Protein product: CSSSLAREKDAEAFF.